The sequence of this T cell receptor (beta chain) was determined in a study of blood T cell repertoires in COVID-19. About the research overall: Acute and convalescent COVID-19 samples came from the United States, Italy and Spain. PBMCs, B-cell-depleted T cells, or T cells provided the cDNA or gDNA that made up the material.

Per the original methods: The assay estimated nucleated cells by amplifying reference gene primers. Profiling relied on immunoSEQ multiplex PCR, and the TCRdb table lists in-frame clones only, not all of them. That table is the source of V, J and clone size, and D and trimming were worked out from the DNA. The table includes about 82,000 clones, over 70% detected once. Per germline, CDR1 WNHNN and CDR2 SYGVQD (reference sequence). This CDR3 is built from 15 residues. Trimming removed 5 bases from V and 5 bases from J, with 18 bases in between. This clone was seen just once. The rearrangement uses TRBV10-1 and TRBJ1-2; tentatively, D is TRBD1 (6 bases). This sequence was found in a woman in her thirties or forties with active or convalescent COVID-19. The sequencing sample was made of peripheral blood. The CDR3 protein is CASSYGGEGGYGYTF. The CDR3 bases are TGCGCCAGCAGTTACGGGGGAGAGGGGGGGTATGGCTACACCTTC.